This TCR beta chain was recorded in a study of blood T cell repertoires in COVID-19. Overall study: The cDNA or gDNA used as material had been derived from T cells, B-cell-depleted T cells, or PBMCs.

As processed by the authors: Reference gene primers were amplified, and this amplification served to estimate nucleated cell counts. Sequencing used immunoSEQ multiplex PCR; TCRdb keeps in-frame clones, though not all of them. The V and J calls and clone size are taken from that table; D and trimming were inferred from the DNA. This table has some 400,000 clones, about 80% appearing once. This CDR3 is built from 13 residues. Germline V gene data show CDR1 as MNHEY and CDR2 as SVGAGI. V was trimmed by 2 bases and J by 5 bases, leaving 9 bases between them. Specimen: peripheral blood. V is TRBV6-5 and J is TRBJ1-2; D unclear. This TCR was recovered from a human donor with acute or convalescent COVID-19. The donor label of this sample is uncertain. CDR3 loop: CASSYRVDYGYTF. CDR3 DNA: TGTGCCAGCAGTTACCGAGTTGATTATGGCTACACCTTC.